This entry describes one T cell receptor beta chain. The antigen it binds to is not known. Base qualities were left out, and no much larger clone turns up one base away. The source of the sample is a study of blood T cell repertoires in COVID-19 (dated by TCRdb to the early 2020s). In the study overall: The collaborator samples originated in the United States, Italy and Spain and spanned the acute and convalescent phases of COVID-19. A freely available public database, intended as a resource for researchers studying the immune response to SARS-CoV-2, is where the repertoires were released. Nearly every sample came with metadata listing a de-identified subject ID, COVID-19 status, age in years and sex. Deeply sampled blood TCRbeta repertoires from subjects exposed to, actively infected with, or recovered from COVID-19 were included in the dataset. The prospective study material was composed of cDNA or gDNA derived from T cells, B-cell-depleted T cells, or PBMCs. Samples came from the ongoing ImmuneRACE study (first 160 participants) plus 1,254 subjects from 6 global collaborators. Where available, HLA class I and class II types were taken from metadata supplied by the sample provider and were not determined by assay-based typing.

A distance of 17 bases separates the germline ends of V and J, which lose 3 bases and 0 bases respectively. CDR1 and CDR2 (DFQATT, SNEGSKA) derive from the germline V gene (reference sequence). The CDR3 starts with the cysteine, ends with the phenylalanine, and has 17 residues. Only CDR3 DNA is held: 51 bases, read in frame from base 1. What the authors observed across the whole study: Clinical and demographic metadata were provided uncurated, with the amount varying by source and participant.

The immunoSEQ Assay, a bias-controlled multiplex PCR, was used to amplify TCRbeta CDR3 regions from genomic DNA. The source study handled its data this way. The number of nucleated cells in each sample was estimated from the amplification of reference gene primers within the assay. Sequence reads were collapsed and filtered to measure the absolute abundance of every unique TCRbeta CDR3 rearrangement. Productive Simpson clonality was computed per sample as the square root of Simpson's diversity index over productive rearrangements. What TCRdb holds here is the immuneACCESS table cut down to in-frame rearrangements. Part of the clones is not present; checked against another copy, under half of the missing clones reflect an unresolved V gene, and the others are unexplained. D and trimming were read from the DNA, whereas the V and J calls and clone size are those reported in that table. Present in this sample are 350,000 to 450,000 clones, 80% to 90% of which were seen just once. More than 0.95% of the sample lies in the top ten.

Participants in the prospective study were aged roughly 18 to 100 years, lived in some 24 United States geographic areas, and enrolled through a virtual design. Cohort assignment in the prospective study relied on participant-reported clinical history from a screening survey and a study questionnaire. ImmuneRACE Cohort 3 recovered participants were defined by two consecutive negative NP/OP PCR tests, healthcare professional clearance, or symptom resolution. Each participant in the prospective study had whole blood, serum and a nasopharyngeal or oropharyngeal swab collected by mobile phlebotomists. Participants in the prospective study had the option to provide additional blood draws and questionnaires over an approximately 2-month period. Before DNA extraction, prospective study blood samples were shipped either frozen or at room temperature.

The sequencing input was PBMCs or T cells enriched from blood (not recorded which). This sequence uses TRBV20-1 and TRBJ1-4; a tentative D call is TRBD1 (6 bases match). The receptor's source is a man between 25 and 39 years old who had recovered from COVID-19. The CDR3 corresponds to CSASERDTVATNEKLFF. The sequenced DNA is TGCAGTGCTAGTGAACGGGACACCGTTGCAACTAATGAAAAACTGTTTTTT.